This T cell receptor beta chain was retrieved from a study of cytomegalovirus exposure and HLA in healthy donors. Overall study context: Earlier work reported around 110 million unique TCR beta sequences from about 180 million T cells. Study results and limitations: Evidence from a later analysis indicated that most CMV-associated TCR beta chains looked HLA-restricted. Data from an earlier analysis indicated that most TCR beta V segments were productive either about 87% or about 30% of the time.

The PCR contained 60 Vbeta and 13 Jbeta primers. Repertoires were generated with immunoSEQ multiplex PCR, while TCRdb's copy carries only in-frame clones and drops some. The table includes some 210,000 clones, over 70% detected once. As regards this clone: Its antigen remains unidentified. Other DNA sequences in the sample encode the same CDR3.

This CDR3 comprises 14 residues. Germline V gene data show CDR1 as LNHDA and CDR2 as SQIVND (reference sequence). V lost 5 bases and J lost 0, with 8 bases in between. Sequenced: PBMCs. The chain is built from TRBV19 and TRBJ1-3; D uncertain. The TCR sequence derives from a man aged 25-45 years in good health and CMV-seronegative. CDR3: CASSPGSSGNTIYF. The CDR3 nucleotides are TGTGCCAGTAGTCCAGGCAGCTCTGGAAACACCATATATTTT.